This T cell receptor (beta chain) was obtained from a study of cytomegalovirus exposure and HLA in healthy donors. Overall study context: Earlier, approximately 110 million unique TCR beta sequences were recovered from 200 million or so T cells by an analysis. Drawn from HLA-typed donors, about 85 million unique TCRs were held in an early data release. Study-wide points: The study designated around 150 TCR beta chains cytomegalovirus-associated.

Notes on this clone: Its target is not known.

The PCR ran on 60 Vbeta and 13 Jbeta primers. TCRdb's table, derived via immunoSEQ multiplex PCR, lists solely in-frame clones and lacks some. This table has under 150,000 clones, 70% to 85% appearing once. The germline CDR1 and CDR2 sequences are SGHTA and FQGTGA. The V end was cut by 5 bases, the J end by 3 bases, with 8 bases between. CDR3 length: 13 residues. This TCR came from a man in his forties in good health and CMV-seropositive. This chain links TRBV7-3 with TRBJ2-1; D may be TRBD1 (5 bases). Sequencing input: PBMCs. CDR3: CASSPTGYNEQFF. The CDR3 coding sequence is TGTGCCAGCAGCCCAACAGGCTACAATGAGCAGTTCTTC.